This T cell receptor beta chain was documented in a study of T-cell memory formation after mild COVID-19. At the level of the study: There were largely donor-specific TCR clusters.

As to this clonotype: The antigen is unknown.

5'RACE primed at constant segments yielded TCR alpha and TCR beta cDNA libraries bearing sample barcodes and UMIs. TCRdb itself ran the 5' RACE reads through MiXCR, one entry per CDR3 protein. This table holds 400,000 to 500,000 distinct CDR3 sequences, 20% found once. V lost 4 bases to trimming and J lost 7 bases, with 17 bases between them. Germline loops: CDR1 LGHNA, CDR2 YNFKEQ. The CDR3 runs 15 residues. Study observations and caveats: For contracting clones, CD4+ ones sat mainly in CM and EM, CD8+ in EMRA. In pre-infection memory, a portion of responding clones appeared, which suggested that cross-reactive memory joined.

This clonotype was obtained from an adult woman who had mild COVID-19 (a few samples of this study predate the infection). Cell type and time point are not known. What was sequenced was PBMCs or a T cell subset sorted from them (not recorded which). The chain is built from TRBV4-2 and TRBJ2-1; D is possibly TRBD2 (5 bases). The CDR3 sequence: CASSPTDGIENEQFF. The CDR3 nucleotides read TGTGCCAGCAGCCCTACGGACGGGATAGAGAATGAGCAGTTCTTC.